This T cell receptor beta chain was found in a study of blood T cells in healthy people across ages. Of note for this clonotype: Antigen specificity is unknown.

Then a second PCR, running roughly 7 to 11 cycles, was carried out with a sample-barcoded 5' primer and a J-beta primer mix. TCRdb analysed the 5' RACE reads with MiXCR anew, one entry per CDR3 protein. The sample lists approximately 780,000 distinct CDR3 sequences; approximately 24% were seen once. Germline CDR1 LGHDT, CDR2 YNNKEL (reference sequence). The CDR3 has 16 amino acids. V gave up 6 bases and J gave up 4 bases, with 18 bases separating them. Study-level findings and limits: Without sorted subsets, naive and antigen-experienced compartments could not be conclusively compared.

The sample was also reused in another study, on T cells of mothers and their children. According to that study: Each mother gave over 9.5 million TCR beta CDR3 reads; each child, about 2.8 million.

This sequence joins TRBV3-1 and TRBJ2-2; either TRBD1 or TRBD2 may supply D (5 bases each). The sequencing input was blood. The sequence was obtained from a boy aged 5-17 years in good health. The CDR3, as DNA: TGTGCCAGCAGTCAAAATTCCGGGGCGGGCACCGGGGAGCTGTTTTTT. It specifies CASSQNSGAGTGELFF.